This T cell receptor (beta chain) was documented in a study of spatial heterogeneity in lung cancer. Individually, TCR cDNA molecules were each labelled with a unique molecular identifier. TCRdb reprocessed the 5' RACE reads via MiXCR and lists one record per CDR3 protein. The sample includes 110,000 or so distinct CDR3 sequences, 10% to 12% of them seen just once. This clonotype was observed many times. The time point here: blood at routine non-recurrence follow-up after resection. The CDR3 spans 13 residues. The ends lost 7 bases at V and 3 bases at J; junction bases unmatched: 1. Germline CDR1 KGHDR, CDR2 SFDVKD.

The sequence came from a female donor with early-stage non-small cell lung cancer. Material: PBMCs, obtained at follow-up. The chain links TRBV24-1 to TRBJ2-3; 9 bases are a match to TRBD1. CDR3 sequence reads: CATRGQGTDTQYF. CDR3 in DNA: TGTGCCACCAGGGGACAGGGAACAGATACGCAGTATTTT.